What follows is one T cell receptor beta chain and its context. Its target is unknown. Next came a second PCR, run for roughly 6 to 11 cycles, which used a sample-barcoded 5' primer along with a J-beta primer mix. Every molecule of cDNA carried a tag from a template-switch adaptor with 12 random nucleotides. Each single sample gave us at least 3 million CDR3-containing paired-end reads. TCRdb ran MiXCR on the 5' RACE reads and lists one entry per CDR3 protein. The table has some 1.7 million distinct CDR3 sequences, roughly 27% seen once. This sample is part of a study of blood T cells in healthy people across ages. The CDR3 is made up of 11 amino acids. Between the trimmed V and J ends, which lost 6 bases and 3 bases, there was a span of 6 bases. General study results and limits: Aged donors had fewer naive CD4+ cells and lower diversity than long-lived donors.

This receptor was obtained from a woman in her thirties in good health. The specimen was blood. The V call is TRBV12-3 or TRBV12-4, the J call TRBJ2-7; D is undetermined. CDR3 DNA sequence: TGTGCCAGCAGAGACTGCTACGAGCAGTACTTC. Translated: CASRDCYEQYF.